Listed below are T cell receptor beta chains from one sample, sequenced in a study of persistence of HIV-infected CD4 T cells. No cognate antigen is known for these TCRs. Assay used: immunoSEQ multiplex PCR; TCRdb lists only in-frame clones, some missing. The sample holds more than 30,000 clones, approximately 85% seen once. The material was cultured CD4+ T cells from PBMCs, obtained from a patient who received antiretroviral therapy. The receptors stem from an adult with HIV. The donor label of this sample is uncertain. CDR3s include the opening cysteine and the closing phenylalanine or tryptophan. The D gene is left open where the match is weak. Where a row states a size, it is once, few, many or the class of an expanded clone; other rows omit it.

clone_size d_call v_call cdr3_aa
. . TRBV7-2 CASSLATRPDTQYF
once . TRBV6-1 CASSEGTVRNQPQHF
. . TRBV5-1 CASSLELGAEAFF
. . TRBV6-5 CASSYSRAITEAFF
. . TRBV15 CATSREGRGAGGYTF
. . TRBV30 CAWRGRGREEQPQHF
. . TRBV2 CASSEGSEYSNQPQHF
. . TRBV5-6 CASSLMGLSGNTIYF
. . TRBV19 CASHTGTQINYGYTF
. . TRBV9 CASSTPTGNTIYF
. TRBD1 TRBV19 CASSLRQGSTGELFF
. . TRBV2 CASSLGLSNQPQHF
. . TRBV5-4 CASSWYDGYTF
few TRBD1 TRBV5-5 CASSLGQGANYGYTF
once . TRBV6-5 CASSIKGAEAFF
once . TRBV3-1/TRBV3-2 CASSGRQNTGELFF
. TRBD1 TRBV7-9 CASSPRGQGQDYGYTF
once . TRBV5-1 CASSIDARGYGYTF
. . TRBV5-4 CASSRQDLNTGELFF
. . TRBV5-8 CASSLAAYGYTF
. . TRBV12-5 CASGPGNTEAFF
. . TRBV10-3 CAISPNSNQPQHF
once . TRBV19 CASSILSAGYGYTF
once . TRBV9 CASSLRLSGNTIYF
. TRBD1 TRBV3-1/TRBV3-2 CASSQVTGTGYNEQFF
. . TRBV7-2 CASGARGAQETQYF
few . TRBV5-1 CASSIGQLSSGNTIYF